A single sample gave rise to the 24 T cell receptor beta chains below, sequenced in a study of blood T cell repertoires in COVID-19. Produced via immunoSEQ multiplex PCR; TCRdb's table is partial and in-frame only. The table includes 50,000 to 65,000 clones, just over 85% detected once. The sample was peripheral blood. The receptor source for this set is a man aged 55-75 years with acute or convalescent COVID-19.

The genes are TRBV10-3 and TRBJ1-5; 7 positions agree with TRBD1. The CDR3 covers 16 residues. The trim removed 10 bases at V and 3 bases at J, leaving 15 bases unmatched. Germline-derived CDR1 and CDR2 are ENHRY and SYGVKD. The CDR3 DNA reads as TGTGCCACCAAAAACGGCCGGGACAGAGACAATCAGCCCCAGCATTTT. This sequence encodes CATKNGRDRDNQPQHF.

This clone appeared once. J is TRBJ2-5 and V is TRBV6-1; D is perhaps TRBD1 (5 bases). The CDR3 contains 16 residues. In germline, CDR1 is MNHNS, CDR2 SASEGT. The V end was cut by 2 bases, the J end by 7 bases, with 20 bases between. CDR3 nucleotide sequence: TGTGCCAGCAGTGAAAGCAACCCCGGCAGGGCGATGACCCAGTACTTC. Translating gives CASSESNPGRAMTQYF.

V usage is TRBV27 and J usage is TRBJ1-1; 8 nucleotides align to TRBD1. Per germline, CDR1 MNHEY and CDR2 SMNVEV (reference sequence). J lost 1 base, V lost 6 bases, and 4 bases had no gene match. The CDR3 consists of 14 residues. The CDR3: CASSLGQGNTEAFF. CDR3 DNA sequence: TGTGCCAGCAGCCTAGGACAGGGGAACACTGAAGCTTTCTTT.

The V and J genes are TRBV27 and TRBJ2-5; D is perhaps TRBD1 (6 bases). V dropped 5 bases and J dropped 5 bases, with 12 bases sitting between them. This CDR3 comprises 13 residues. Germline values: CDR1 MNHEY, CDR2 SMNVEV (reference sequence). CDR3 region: CASSLTGYETQYF. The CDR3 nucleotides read TGTGCCAGCAGTCTCACAGGGTACGAGACCCAGTACTTC.

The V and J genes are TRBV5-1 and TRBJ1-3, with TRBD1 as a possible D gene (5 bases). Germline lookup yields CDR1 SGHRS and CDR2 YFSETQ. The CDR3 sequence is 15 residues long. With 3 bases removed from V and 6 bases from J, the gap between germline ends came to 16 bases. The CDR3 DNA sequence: TGCGCCAGCAGCTCGGACGGGCCGGGGGAAAACACCATATATTTT. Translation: CASSSDGPGENTIYF.

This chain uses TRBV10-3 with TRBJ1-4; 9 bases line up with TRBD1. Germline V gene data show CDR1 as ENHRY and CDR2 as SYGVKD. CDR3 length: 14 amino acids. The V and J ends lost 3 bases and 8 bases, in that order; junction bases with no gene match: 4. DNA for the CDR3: TGTGCCATCAGTGATAACAGGGGGCAGGAAAAACTGTTTTTT. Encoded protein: CAISDNRGQEKLFF.

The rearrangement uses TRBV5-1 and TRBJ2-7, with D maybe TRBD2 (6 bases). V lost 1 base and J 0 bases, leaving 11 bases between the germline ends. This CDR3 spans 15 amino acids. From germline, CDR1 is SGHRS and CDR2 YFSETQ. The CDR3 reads CASSLSWEASYEQYF. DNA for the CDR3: TGCGCCAGCAGCTTGTCCTGGGAGGCCTCCTACGAGCAGTACTTC.

The CDR3 nucleotides are TGTGCCAGCAGTGAAGGCTGGACAGGCGATAATGAAAAACTGTTTTTT. Translation gives CASSEGWTGDNEKLFF. The chain combines TRBV6-1 with TRBJ1-4; 7 bases fit TRBD1. This CDR3 contains 16 residues. V was clipped by 1 base and J by 4 bases; unmatched bases: 6. Germline V gene lookup returns CDR1 MNHNS and CDR2 SASEGT.

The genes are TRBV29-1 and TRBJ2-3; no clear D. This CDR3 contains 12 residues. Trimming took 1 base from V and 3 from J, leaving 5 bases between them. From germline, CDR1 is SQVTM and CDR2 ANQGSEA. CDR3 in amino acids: CSVEGVTDTQYF. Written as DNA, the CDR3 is TGCAGCGTTGAAGGAGTAACAGATACGCAGTATTTT.

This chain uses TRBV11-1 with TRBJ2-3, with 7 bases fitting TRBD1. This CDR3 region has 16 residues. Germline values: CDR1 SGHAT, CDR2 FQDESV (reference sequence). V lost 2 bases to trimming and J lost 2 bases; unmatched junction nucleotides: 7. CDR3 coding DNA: TGTGCCAGCAGCTTACGCGGACAGGCCCCCACAGATACGCAGTATTTT. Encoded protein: CASSLRGQAPTDTQYF.

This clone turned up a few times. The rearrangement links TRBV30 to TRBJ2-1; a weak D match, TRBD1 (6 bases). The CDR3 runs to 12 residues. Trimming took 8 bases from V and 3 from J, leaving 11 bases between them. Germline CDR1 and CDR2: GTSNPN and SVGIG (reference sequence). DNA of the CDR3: TGTGCCCAAAACAGGGTCTACAATGAGCAGTTCTTC. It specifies CAQNRVYNEQFF. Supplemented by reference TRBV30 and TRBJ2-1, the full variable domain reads SQTIHQWPATLVQPVGSPLSLECTVEGTSNPNLYWYRQAAGRGLQLLFYSVGIGQISSEVPQNLSASRPQDRQFILSSKKLLLSDSGFYLCAQNRVYNEQFFGPGTRLTVL.

CDR3 region: CASSLDRQLSYEQYF. The CDR3 DNA is TGTGCCAGCAGTCTAGACAGGCAACTCTCCTACGAGCAGTACTTC. The chain links TRBV6-5 to TRBJ2-7; D might be TRBD1 (6 bases). This CDR3 spans 15 amino acids. V lost 5 bases, J lost 0 bases, and 14 bases lay in between. Germline V gene lookup returns CDR1 MNHEY and CDR2 SVGAGI.

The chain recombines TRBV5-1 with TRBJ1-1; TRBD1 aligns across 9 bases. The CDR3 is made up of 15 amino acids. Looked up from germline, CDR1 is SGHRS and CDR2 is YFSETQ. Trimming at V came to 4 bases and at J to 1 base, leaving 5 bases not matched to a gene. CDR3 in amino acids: CASSARQGGNTEAFF. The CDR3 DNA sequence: TGCGCCAGCAGCGCCCGACAGGGGGGGAACACTGAAGCTTTCTTT.

Here the CDR3 DNA reads TGTGCCAGCAGCGTAGCTCAGGGGTCGTGGACAGATACGCAGTATTTT. This gives the protein CASSVAQGSWTDTQYF. The chain has TRBV9 and TRBJ2-3, with a possible D match to TRBD1 (6 bases). In germline, CDR1 is SGDLS, CDR2 YYNGEE. Trimming took off 0 bases at V and 3 bases at J, with 14 bases between the two ends. This CDR3 comprises 16 residues.

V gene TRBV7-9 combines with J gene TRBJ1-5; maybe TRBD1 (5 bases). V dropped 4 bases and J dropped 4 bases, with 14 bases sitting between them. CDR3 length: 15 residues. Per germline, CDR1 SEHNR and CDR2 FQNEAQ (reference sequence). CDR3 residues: CASSSGTGRNQPQHF. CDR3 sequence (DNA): TGTGCCAGCAGCTCCGGGACTGGACGGAATCAGCCCCAGCATTTT. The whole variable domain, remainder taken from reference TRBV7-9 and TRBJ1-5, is DTGVSQNPRHKITKRGQNVTFRCDPISEHNRLYWYRQTLGQGPEFLTYFQNEAQLEKSRLLSDRFSAERPKGSFSTLEIQRTEQGDSAMYLCASSSGTGRNQPQHFGDGTRLSIL.

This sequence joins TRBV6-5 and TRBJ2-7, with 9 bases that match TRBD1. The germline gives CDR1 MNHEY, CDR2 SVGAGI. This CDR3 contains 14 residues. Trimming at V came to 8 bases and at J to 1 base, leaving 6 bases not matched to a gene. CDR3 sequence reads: CASWDRERSYEQYF. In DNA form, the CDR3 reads TGTGCCAGCTGGGACAGGGAGCGTTCCTACGAGCAGTACTTC.

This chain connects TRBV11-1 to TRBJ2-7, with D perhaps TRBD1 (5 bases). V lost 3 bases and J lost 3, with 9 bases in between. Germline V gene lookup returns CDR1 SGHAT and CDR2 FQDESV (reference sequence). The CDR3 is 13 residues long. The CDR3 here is CASSLGRVYEQYF. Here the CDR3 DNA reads TGTGCCAGCAGCTTGGGCAGGGTCTACGAGCAGTACTTC.

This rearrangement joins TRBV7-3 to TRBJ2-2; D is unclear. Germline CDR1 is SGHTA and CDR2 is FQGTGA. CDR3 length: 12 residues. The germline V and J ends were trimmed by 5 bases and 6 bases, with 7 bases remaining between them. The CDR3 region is CASSISPGELFF. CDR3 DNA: TGTGCCAGCAGCATCTCCCCCGGGGAGCTGTTTTTT.

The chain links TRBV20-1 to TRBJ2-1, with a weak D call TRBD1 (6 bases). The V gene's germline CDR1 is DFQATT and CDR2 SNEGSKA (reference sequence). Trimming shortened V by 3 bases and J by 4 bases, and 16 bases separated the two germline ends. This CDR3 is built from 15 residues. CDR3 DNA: TGCAGTGCTAGTGGGGGCCCAAAAGGGTACAATGAGCAGTTCTTC. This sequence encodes CSASGGPKGYNEQFF.

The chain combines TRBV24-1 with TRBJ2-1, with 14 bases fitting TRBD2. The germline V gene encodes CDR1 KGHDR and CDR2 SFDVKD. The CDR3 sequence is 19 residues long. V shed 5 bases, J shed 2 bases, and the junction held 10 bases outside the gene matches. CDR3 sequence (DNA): TGTGCCACCAGTGGCTCCGGGACTAGCGGGAGTAGCCCCTACAATGAGCAGTTCTTC. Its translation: CATSGSGTSGSSPYNEQFF.

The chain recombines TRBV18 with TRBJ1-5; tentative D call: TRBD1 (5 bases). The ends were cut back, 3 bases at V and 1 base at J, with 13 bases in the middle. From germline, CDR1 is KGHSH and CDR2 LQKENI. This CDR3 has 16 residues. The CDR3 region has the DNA TGTGCCAGCTCACCGAGCGGGGACCGGAGCAATCAGCCCCAGCATTTT. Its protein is CASSPSGDRSNQPQHF.

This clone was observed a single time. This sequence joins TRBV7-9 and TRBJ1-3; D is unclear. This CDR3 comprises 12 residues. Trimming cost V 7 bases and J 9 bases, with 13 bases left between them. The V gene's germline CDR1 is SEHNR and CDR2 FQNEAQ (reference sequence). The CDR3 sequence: CASNPPRGTIYF. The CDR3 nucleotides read TGTGCCAGCAACCCCCCTCGGGGCACCATATATTTT.

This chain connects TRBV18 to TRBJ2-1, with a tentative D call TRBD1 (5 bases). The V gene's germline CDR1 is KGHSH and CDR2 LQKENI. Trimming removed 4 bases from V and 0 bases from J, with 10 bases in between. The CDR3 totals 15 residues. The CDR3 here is CASSQGDSSYNEQFF. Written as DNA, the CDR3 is TGTGCCAGCTCACAGGGTGACAGCTCCTACAATGAGCAGTTCTTC. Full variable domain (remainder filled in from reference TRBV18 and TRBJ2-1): NAGVMQNPRHLVRRRGQEARLRCSPMKGHSHVYWYRQLPEEGLKFMVYLQKENIIDESGMPKERFSAEFPKEGPSILRIQQVVRGDSAAYFCASSQGDSSYNEQFFGPGTRLTVL.

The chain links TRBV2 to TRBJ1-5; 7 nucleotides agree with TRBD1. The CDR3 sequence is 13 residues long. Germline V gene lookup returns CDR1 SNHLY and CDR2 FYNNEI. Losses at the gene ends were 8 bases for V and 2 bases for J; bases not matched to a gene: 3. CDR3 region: CASDRDGNQPQHF. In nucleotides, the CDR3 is TGTGCCAGCGACAGGGATGGCAATCAGCCCCAGCATTTT.